Included here is one T cell receptor beta chain sequence, with context. These data come from a study of control samples from healthy donors and cancer patients. The data were produced by immunoSEQ multiplex PCR, yet TCRdb's version contains in-frame clones alone and is incomplete. The data show approximately 150,000 clones, 93% seen once. Specimen: blood. This TCR was recovered from a man between 18 and 29 years old in good health.

CDR3 sequence (DNA): TGTGCCAGCAGCTTAGTAGGAGGACAGGGGAGGCAAGAGACCCAGTACTTC. Translation gives CASSLVGGQGRQETQYF. The chain employs TRBV7-9 and TRBJ2-5, with 9 bases identical to TRBD1. The germline CDR1 and CDR2 sequences are SEHNR and FQNEAQ (reference sequence). The junction had 8 bases not matched to a gene; V was cut back by 1 base and J by 2 bases. This CDR3 contains 17 residues.